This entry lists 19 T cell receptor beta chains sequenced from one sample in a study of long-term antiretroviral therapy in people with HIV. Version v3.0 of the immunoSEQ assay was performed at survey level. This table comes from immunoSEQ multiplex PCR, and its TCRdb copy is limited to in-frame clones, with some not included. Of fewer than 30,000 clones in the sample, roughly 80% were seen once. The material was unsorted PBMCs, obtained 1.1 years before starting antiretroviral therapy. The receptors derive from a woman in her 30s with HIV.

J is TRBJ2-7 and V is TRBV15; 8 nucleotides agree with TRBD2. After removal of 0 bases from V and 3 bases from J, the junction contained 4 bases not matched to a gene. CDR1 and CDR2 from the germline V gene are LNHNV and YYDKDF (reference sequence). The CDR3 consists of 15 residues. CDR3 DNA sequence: TGTGCCACCAGCAGAGATCGGGGGGGTGTCTACGAGCAGTACTTC. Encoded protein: CATSRDRGGVYEQYF.

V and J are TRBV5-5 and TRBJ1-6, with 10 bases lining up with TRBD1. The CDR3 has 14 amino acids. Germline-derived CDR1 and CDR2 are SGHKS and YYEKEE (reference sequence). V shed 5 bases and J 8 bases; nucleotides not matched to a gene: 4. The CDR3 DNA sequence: TGTGCCAGCAGTTCCGGGACAGGGGATTCACCCCTCCACTTT. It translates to CASSSGTGDSPLHF.

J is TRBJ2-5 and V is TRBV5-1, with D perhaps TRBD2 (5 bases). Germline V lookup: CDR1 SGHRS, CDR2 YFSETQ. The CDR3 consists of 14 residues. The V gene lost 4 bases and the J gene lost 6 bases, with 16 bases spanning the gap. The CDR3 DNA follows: TGCGCCAGCAGCCTAGAATCTAGCTGGAAGACCCAGTACTTC. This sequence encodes CASSLESSWKTQYF.

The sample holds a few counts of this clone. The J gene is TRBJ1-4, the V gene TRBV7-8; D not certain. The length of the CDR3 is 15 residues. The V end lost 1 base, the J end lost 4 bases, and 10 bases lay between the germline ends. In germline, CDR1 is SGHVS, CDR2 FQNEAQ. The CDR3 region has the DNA TGTGCCAGCAGCTTAGGGGCAGGTTATAATGAAAAACTGTTTTTT. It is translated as CASSLGAGYNEKLFF. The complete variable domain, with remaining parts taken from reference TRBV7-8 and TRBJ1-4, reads GAGVSQSPRYKVAKRGQDVALRCDPISGHVSLFWYQQALGQGPEFLTYFQNEAQLDKSGLPSDRFFAERPEGSVSTLKIQRTQQEDSAVYLCASSLGAGYNEKLFFGSGTQLSVL.

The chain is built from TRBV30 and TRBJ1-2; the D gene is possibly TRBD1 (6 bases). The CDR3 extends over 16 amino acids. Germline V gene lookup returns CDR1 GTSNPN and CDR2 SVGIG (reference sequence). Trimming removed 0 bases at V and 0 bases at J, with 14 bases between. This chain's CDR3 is CAWSVRTAISNYGYTF. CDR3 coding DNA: TGTGCCTGGAGTGTAAGGACAGCGATATCTAACTATGGCTACACCTTC.

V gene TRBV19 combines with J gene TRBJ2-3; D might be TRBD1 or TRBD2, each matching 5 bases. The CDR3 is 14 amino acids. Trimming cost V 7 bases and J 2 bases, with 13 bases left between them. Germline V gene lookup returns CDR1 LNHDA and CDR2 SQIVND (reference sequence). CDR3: CASKRDQTTDTQYF. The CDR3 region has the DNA TGTGCCAGTAAAAGGGACCAAACCACAGATACGCAGTATTTT.

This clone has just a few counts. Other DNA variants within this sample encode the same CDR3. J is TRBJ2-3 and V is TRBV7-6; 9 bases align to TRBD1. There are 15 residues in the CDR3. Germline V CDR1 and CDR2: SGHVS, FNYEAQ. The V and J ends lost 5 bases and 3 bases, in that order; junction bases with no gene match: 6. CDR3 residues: CASSLNRGRTDTQYF. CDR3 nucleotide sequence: TGTGCCAGCAGCCTAAACAGGGGGCGGACAGATACGCAGTATTTT.

CDR3 sequence reads: CASSFGGKETQYF. CDR3 bases: TGTGCCAGTAGTTTCGGGGGAAAGGAGACCCAGTACTTC. This chain links TRBV19 with TRBJ2-5; weak D call: TRBD2 (6 bases). With 5 bases removed from V and 5 bases from J, the gap between germline ends came to 12 bases. The CDR3 contains 13 residues. In germline, CDR1 is LNHDA, CDR2 SQIVND (reference sequence). Using reference TRBV19 and TRBJ2-5 for the parts outside the CDR3, the full variable domain is DGGITQSPKYLFRKEGQNVTLSCEQNLNHDAMYWYRQDPGQGLRLIYYSQIVNDFQKGDIAEGYSVSREKKESFPLTVTSAQKNPTAFYLCASSFGGKETQYFGPGTRLLVL.

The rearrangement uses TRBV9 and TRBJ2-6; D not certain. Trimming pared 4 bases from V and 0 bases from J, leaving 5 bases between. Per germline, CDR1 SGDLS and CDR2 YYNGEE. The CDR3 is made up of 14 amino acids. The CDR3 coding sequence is TGTGCCAGCAGCAGGGACTCTGGGGCCAACGTCCTGACTTTC. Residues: CASSRDSGANVLTF.

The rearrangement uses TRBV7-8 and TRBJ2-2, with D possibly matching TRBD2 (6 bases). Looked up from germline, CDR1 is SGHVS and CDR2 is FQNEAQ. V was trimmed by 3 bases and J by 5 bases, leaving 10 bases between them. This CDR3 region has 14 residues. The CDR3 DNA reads TGTGCCAGCAGCTTTTGGACTAAAACCGGGGAGCTGTTTTTT. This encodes CASSFWTKTGELFF. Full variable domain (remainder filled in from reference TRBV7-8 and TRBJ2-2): GAGVSQSPRYKVAKRGQDVALRCDPISGHVSLFWYQQALGQGPEFLTYFQNEAQLDKSGLPSDRFFAERPEGSVSTLKIQRTQQEDSAVYLCASSFWTKTGELFFGEGSRLTVL.

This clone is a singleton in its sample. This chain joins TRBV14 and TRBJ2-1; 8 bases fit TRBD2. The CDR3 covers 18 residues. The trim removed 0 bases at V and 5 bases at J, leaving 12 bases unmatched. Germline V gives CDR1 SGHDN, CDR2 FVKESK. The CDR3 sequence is CASSQDPPGGGPHNEQFF. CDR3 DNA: TGTGCCAGCAGCCAAGACCCTCCGGGCGGGGGGCCACACAATGAGCAGTTCTTC.

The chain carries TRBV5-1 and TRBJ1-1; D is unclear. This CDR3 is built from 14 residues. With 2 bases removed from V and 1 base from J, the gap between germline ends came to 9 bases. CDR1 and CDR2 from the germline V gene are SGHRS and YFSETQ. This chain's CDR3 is CASSFEGWNTEAFF. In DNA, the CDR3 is TGCGCCAGCAGCTTTGAGGGCTGGAACACTGAAGCTTTCTTT.

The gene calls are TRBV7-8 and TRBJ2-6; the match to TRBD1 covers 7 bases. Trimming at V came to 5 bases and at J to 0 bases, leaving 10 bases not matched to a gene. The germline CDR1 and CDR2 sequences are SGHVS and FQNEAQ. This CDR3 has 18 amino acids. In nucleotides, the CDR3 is TGTGCCAGCAGCCAGCCCGGGACAGACATCTCTGGGGCCAACGTCCTGACTTTC. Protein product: CASSQPGTDISGANVLTF. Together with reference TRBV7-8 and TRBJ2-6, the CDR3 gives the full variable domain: GAGVSQSPRYKVAKRGQDVALRCDPISGHVSLFWYQQALGQGPEFLTYFQNEAQLDKSGLPSDRFFAERPEGSVSTLKIQRTQQEDSAVYLCASSQPGTDISGANVLTFGAGSRLTVL.

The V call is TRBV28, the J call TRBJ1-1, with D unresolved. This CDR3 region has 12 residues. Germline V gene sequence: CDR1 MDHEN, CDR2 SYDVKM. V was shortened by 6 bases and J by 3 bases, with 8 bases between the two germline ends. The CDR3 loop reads CASRALDTEAFF. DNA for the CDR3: TGTGCCAGCAGGGCGCTAGACACTGAAGCTTTCTTT.

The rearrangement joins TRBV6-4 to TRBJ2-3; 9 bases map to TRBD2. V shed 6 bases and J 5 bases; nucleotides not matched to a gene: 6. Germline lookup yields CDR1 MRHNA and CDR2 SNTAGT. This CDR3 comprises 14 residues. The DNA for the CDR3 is TGTGCCAGCAGCGCGGGAGGGCTCGGAGATACGCAGTATTTT. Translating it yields CASSAGGLGDTQYF.

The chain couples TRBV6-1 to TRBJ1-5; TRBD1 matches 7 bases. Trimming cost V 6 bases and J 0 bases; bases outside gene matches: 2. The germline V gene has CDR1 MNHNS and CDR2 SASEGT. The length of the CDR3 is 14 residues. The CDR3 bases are TGTGCCAGCAGGGGGGACAGTAGCAATCAGCCCCAGCATTTT. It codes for CASRGDSSNQPQHF.

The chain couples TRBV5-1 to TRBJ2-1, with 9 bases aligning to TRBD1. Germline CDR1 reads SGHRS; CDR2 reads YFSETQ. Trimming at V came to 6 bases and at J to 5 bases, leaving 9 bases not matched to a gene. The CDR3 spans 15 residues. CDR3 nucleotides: TGCGCCAGCAACGGACAGGGGAACAGGAACAATGAGCAGTTCTTC. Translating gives CASNGQGNRNNEQFF. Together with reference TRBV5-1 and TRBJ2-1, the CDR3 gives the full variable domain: KAGVTQTPRYLIKTRGQQVTLSCSPISGHRSVSWYQQTPGQGLQFLFEYFSETQRNKGNFPGRFSGRQFSNSRSEMNVSTLELGDSALYLCASNGQGNRNNEQFFGPGTRLTVL.

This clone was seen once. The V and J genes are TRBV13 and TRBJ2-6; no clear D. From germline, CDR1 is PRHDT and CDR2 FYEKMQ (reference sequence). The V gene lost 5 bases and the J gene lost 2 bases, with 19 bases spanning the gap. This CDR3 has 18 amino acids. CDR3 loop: CASSRTRTLEPGANVLTF. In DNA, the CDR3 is TGTGCCAGCAGCAGAACACGAACCTTGGAACCTGGGGCCAACGTCCTGACTTTC.

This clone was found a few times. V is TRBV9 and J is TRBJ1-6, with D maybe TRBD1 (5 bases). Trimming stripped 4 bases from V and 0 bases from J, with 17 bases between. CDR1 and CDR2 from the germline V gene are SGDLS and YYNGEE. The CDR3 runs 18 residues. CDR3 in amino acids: CASSPDSWGSSYNSPLHF. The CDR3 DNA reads TGTGCCAGCAGCCCCGACTCATGGGGGAGCTCCTATAATTCACCCCTCCACTTT.